This T cell receptor (beta chain) was sequenced during a study of blood T cells in healthy people across ages. Then a second PCR, running roughly 7 to 11 cycles, was carried out with a sample-barcoded 5' primer and a J-beta primer mix. Each cDNA molecule received a tag from a template-switch adaptor that had 12 random nucleotides. TCRdb fed the 5' RACE reads into MiXCR, producing one record per CDR3 protein. Of 1.5 million to 2 million distinct CDR3 sequences in the sample, approximately 28% are singletons; the top ten hold about 7.7%. Germline loops: CDR1 WSHSY, CDR2 SAAADI. The CDR3 totals 13 residues. Trimming pared 8 bases from V and 4 bases from J, leaving 15 bases between. This clonotype was seen a few times.

The clonotype originates from a woman in her twenties or thirties in good health. Specimen: blood. V gene TRBV10-2 combines with J gene TRBJ2-7; D is possibly TRBD1 (6 bases). CDR3 in DNA: TGCGCCAGCGGTAGGTCAGGGGAATACGAGCAGTACTTC. It is translated as CASGRSGEYEQYF.